This T cell receptor (beta chain) was identified in a study of cytomegalovirus exposure and HLA in healthy donors. Vbeta (60) and Jbeta (13) primers were used in the PCR. Some clones are missing from TCRdb's copy, which holds only in-frame ones; the method was immunoSEQ multiplex PCR. The sample contains more than 95,000 clones, around 66% of which appear only once. The CDR3 spans 13 residues. V trimming: 10 bases; J trimming: 10 bases; junction bases outside the gene matches: 15. The V gene's germline CDR1 is MDHEN and CDR2 SYDVKM. This rearrangement joins TRBV28 to TRBJ1-1, with TRBD1 matching 7 bases. The receptor was derived from a woman between 50 and 59 years old in good health and CMV-seronegative. What was sequenced was PBMCs. The CDR3 DNA follows: TGTGCCATCTTCGACAGGGCTGAAGTTATAGCTTTCTTT. It specifies CAIFDRAEVIAFF.